These 7 T cell receptor beta chains share one sample of origin, sequenced in a study of blood T cell repertoires in COVID-19. Profiling relied on immunoSEQ multiplex PCR, and the TCRdb table lists in-frame clones only, not all of them. The sample includes over 200,000 clones, approximately 90% of them seen just once. Material for sequencing was peripheral blood. All receptors come from a woman in her forties who had recovered from COVID-19.

V usage is TRBV7-2 and J usage is TRBJ2-2; TRBD2 aligns across 8 bases. Germline trimming cut 3 bases from V and 1 base from J; bases unmatched to any gene: 1. Germline assignment: CDR1 SGHTA and CDR2 FQGNSA. This CDR3 contains 15 residues. CDR3 loop: CASSFRGGNTGELFF. CDR3 sequence (DNA): TGTGCCAGCAGCTTCCGGGGGGGGAACACCGGGGAGCTGTTTTTT.

The chain links TRBV30 to TRBJ2-5; the match to TRBD1 covers 8 bases. Looked up from germline, CDR1 is GTSNPN and CDR2 is SVGIG (reference sequence). The CDR3 has 15 amino acids. V lost 2 bases and J lost 5; bases outside the gene matches: 10. The CDR3 DNA follows: TGTGCCTGGAGTAACGCAGGGGGCGTGGGGGAGACCCAGTACTTC. Its translation is CAWSNAGGVGETQYF.

CDR3 region: CASSILRGVTEAFF. The CDR3 region has the DNA TGTGCCAGCAGTATACTCAGGGGTGTCACTGAAGCTTTCTTT. The chain carries TRBV27 and TRBJ1-1, with a tentative D call TRBD1 (6 bases). Trimming cost V 5 bases and J 4 bases, with 14 bases left between them. The CDR3 runs to 14 residues. CDR1 and CDR2 (germline): MNHEY, SMNVEV (reference sequence).

This clone was detected only a few times. This chain links TRBV12-3 or TRBV12-4 with TRBJ1-2, with D perhaps matching TRBD1 (5 bases). V was shortened by 6 bases and J by 6 bases, with 14 bases between the two germline ends. The CDR3 extends over 13 amino acids. CDR3 in amino acids: CASRLQGGDGYTF. Written as DNA, the CDR3 is TGTGCCAGCAGGCTCCAGGGCGGCGATGGCTACACCTTC.

CDR3 DNA sequence: TGTGCCACCAGCAGAGATACGCAGGGGCGAGGAGAAAAACTGTTTTTT. Its protein is CATSRDTQGRGEKLFF. This chain joins TRBV15 and TRBJ1-4, with D perhaps TRBD1 (6 bases). Looked up from germline, CDR1 is LNHNV and CDR2 is YYDKDF (reference sequence). Trimming took off 0 bases at V and 8 bases at J, with 16 bases between the two ends. The CDR3 has 16 residues.

The chain recombines TRBV21-1 with TRBJ2-1; TRBD1 reflects the table's D call only, with no check against the DNA. TRBV21-1 represents a pseudogene. This CDR3 is built from 16 residues. The CDR3 loop reads CASSRRDRRLGGEQFF. The CDR3 DNA reads TGTGCCAGCAGCCGGCGGGACAGGCGACTCGGGGGTGAGCAGTTCTTC.

A note on this clone: Other DNA sequences of this sample code for an identical CDR3. The chain carries TRBV30 and TRBJ1-2, with TRBD1 matching over 9 bases. V dropped 3 bases and J dropped 8; count of bases not matched to a gene: 7. Germline CDR1 reads GTSNPN; CDR2 reads SVGIG (reference sequence). The CDR3 has 13 residues. The DNA for the CDR3 is TGTGCCTGGAGGCCACAGGGGGCGGGGGGCTACACCTTC. Encoded protein: CAWRPQGAGGYTF.